This entry features one TCR beta chain sequence. Antigen specificity is unknown. These data originate in a study of T cell responses to AZD1222 COVID-19 vaccine. Findings and limits, study-wide: Regions 160-218 and 743-854 held dominance among vaccine-associated CD4 TCRs, which spanned spike. Targeting of unmutated variant regions was reportedly seen in nearly half of spike-specific TCRs.

V was clipped by 3 bases and J by 7 bases; unmatched bases: 10. Germline V gives CDR1 SGHTA, CDR2 FQGTGA. The CDR3 consists of 15 residues. Measured with immunoSEQ multiplex PCR; TCRdb has only the in-frame clones, and not every one. The repertoire holds around 140,000 clones, with roughly 92% as singletons. Sequencing was performed on peripheral blood, taken on day 0 of AZD1222 vaccination. The origin of this receptor is an adult in good health. This chain uses TRBV7-3 with TRBJ2-3; 7 bases align to TRBD2. CDR3: CASSLSGGRGNTQYF. In DNA, the CDR3 is TGTGCCAGCAGCTTGAGTGGCGGGAGAGGTAATACGCAGTATTTT. The complete variable domain, with remaining parts taken from reference TRBV7-3 and TRBJ2-3, reads GAGVSQTPSNKVTEKGKYVELRCDPISGHTALYWYRQSLGQGPEFLIYFQGTGAADDSGLPNDRFFAVRPEGSVSTLKIQRTERGDSAVYLCASSLSGGRGNTQYFGPGTRLTVL.